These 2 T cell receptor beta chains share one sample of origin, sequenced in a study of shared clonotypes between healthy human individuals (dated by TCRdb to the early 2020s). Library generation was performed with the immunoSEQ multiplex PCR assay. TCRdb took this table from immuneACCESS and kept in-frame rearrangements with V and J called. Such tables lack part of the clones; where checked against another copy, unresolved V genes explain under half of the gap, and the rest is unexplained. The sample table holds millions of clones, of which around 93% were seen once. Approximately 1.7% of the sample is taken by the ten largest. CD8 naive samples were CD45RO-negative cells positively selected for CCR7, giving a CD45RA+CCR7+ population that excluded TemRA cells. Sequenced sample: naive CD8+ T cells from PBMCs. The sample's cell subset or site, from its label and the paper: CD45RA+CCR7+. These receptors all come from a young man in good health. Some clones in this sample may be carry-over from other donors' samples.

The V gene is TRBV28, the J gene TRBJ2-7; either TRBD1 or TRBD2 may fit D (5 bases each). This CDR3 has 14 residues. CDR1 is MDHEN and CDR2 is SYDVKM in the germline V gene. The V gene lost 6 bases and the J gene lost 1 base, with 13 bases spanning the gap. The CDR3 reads CASRRRDRSYEQYF. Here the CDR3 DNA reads TGTGCCAGCAGGCGCCGGGACCGTTCCTACGAGCAGTACTTC.

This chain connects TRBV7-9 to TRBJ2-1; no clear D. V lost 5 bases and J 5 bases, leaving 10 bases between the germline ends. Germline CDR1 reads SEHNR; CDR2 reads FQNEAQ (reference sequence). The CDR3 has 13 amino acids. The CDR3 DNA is TGTGCCAGCAGCACGAGACTCCACAATGAGCAGTTCTTC. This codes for CASSTRLHNEQFF.